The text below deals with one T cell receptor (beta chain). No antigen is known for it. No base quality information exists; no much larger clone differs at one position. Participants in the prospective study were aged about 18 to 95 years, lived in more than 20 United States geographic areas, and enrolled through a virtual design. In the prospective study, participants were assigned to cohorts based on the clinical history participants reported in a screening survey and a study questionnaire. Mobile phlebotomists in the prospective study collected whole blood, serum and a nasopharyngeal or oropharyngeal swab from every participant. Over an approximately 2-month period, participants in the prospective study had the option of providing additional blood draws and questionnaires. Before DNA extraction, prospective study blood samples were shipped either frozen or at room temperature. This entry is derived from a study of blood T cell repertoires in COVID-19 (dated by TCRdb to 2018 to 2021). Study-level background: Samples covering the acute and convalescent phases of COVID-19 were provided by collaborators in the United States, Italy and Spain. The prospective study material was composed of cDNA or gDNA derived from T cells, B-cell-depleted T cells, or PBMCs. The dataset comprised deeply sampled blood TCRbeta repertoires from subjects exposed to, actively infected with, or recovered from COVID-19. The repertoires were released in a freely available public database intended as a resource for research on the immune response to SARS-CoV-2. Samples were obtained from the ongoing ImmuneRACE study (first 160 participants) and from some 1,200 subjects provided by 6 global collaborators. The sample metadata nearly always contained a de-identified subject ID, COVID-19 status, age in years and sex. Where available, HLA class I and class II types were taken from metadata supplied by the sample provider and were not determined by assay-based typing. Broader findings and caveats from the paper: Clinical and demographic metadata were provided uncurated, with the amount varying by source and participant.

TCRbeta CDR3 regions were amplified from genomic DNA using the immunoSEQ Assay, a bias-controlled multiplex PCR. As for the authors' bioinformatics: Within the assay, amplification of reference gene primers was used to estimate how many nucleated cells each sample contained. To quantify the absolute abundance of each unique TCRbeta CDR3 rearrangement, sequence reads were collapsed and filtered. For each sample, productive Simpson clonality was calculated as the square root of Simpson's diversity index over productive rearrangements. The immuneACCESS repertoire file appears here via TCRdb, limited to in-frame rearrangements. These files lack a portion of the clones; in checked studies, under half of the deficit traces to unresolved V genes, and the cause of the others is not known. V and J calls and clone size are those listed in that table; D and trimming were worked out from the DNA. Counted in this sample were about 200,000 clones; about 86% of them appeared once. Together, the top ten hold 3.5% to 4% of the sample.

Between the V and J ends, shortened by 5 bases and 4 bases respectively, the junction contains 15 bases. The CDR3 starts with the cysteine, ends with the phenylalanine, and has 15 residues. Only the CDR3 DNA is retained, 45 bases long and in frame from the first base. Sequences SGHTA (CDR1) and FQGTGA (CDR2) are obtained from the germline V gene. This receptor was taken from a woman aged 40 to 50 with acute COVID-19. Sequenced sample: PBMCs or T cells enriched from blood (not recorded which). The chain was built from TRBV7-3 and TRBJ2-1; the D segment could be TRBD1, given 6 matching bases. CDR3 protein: CASSRSRQGYNEQFF. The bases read TGTGCCAGCAGCCGGAGTCGGCAGGGGTACAATGAGCAGTTCTTC.